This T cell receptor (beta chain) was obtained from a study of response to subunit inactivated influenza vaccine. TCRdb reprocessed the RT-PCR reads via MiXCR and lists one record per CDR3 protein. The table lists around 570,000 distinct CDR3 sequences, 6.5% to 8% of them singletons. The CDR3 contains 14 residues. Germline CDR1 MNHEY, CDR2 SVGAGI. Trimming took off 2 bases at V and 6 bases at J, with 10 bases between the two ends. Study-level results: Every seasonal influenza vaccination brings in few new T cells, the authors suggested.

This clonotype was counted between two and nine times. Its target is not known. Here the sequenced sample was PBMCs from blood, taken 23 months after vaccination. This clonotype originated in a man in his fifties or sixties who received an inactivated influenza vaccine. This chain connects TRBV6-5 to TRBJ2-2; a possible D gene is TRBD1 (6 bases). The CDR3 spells CASSYVEGAGELFF. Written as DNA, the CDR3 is TGTGCCAGCAGTTACGTAGAGGGGGCCGGGGAGCTGTTTTTT.